The rows below give T cell receptor beta chains drawn from one sample of a study of spatial heterogeneity in lung cancer. TCRdb analysed the 5' RACE reads with MiXCR anew, one entry per CDR3 protein. The repertoire includes 20,000 to 25,000 distinct CDR3 sequences, less than 6% of them detected once, and under 45% sits in the top ten. The sample in question was PBMCs, obtained at surgery. The receptors originated from a male donor with early-stage non-small cell lung cancer. Both conserved end residues are part of each CDR3. The D gene is left open where the match is weak. For some rows the clone size is stated as once, few or many, or as a class when expanded; others skip it.

D gene,J gene,V gene,clone size,CDR3 protein,CDR3 DNA
-,TRBJ1-5,TRBV20-1,-,CSAKSNQPQHF,TGCAGTGCGAAGAGCAATCAGCCCCAGCATTTT
TRBD1,TRBJ1-3,TRBV6-1,many,CASRTGIFSGNTIYF,TGTGCCAGCAGGACAGGGATCTTCTCTGGAAACACCATATATTTT
TRBD2,TRBJ2-1,TRBV6-2/TRBV6-3,-,CAGGSYNEQFF,TGTGCCGGCGGGAGTTACAATGAGCAGTTCTTC
TRBD2,TRBJ2-2,TRBV7-3,many,CASSPEAGTTGGSMFF,TGTGCCAGCAGCCCCGAGGCCGGGACTACCGGAGGGAGCATGTTTTTT
-,TRBJ2-2,TRBV20-1,few,CSARALGKGNTGELFF,TGCAGTGCTAGAGCGCTGGGAAAGGGGAACACCGGGGAGCTGTTTTTT
-,TRBJ2-7,TRBV11-2,many,CASSSNRNSEQYF,TGTGCCAGCAGCTCTAACAGGAATAGCGAGCAGTACTTC
-,TRBJ2-7,TRBV7-2,many,CASSLEQSVEQYF,TGTGCCAGCAGCTTAGAACAGTCCGTCGAGCAGTACTTC
-,TRBJ1-5,TRBV11-2,many,CASSAGGQGNQPQHF,TGTGCCAGCAGCGCTGGGGGGCAAGGCAATCAGCCCCAGCATTTT
-,TRBJ1-2,TRBV20-1,many,CSARDPVGNYGYTF,TGCAGTGCTAGAGATCCGGTTGGTAACTATGGCTACACCTTC
TRBD1,TRBJ2-5,TRBV5-1,many,CASSPGQGAGTQYF,TGCGCCAGCAGCCCGGGACAGGGGGCTGGGACCCAGTACTTC
-,TRBJ1-6,TRBV5-4,many,CASSLWSGTQTHF,TGTGCCAGCAGCTTGTGGTCGGGGACACAGACCCACTTT
TRBD1,TRBJ1-1,TRBV5-1,many,CASSLSDREDMNTEAFF,TGCGCCAGCAGCTTGAGCGACAGGGAGGACATGAACACTGAAGCTTTCTTT
-,TRBJ1-5,TRBV28,many,CASSPPPSNQPQHF,TGTGCCAGCAGTCCGCCCCCCAGCAATCAGCCCCAGCATTTT
-,TRBJ2-7,TRBV7-3,many,CASSLTGGQNYEQYF,TGTGCCAGCAGCTTAACGGGGGGACAGAACTACGAGCAGTACTTC
-,TRBJ2-2,TRBV5-5,many,CASSPNRDKNTGELFF,TGTGCCAGCAGTCCTAACCGGGACAAGAACACCGGGGAGCTGTTTTTT
-,TRBJ1-1,TRBV10-1,-,CASSEFFGDRLNTEAFF,TGCGCCAGCAGTGAGTTTTTCGGAGACAGATTGAACACTGAAGCTTTCTTT